These 20 T cell receptor beta chains originate from one sample sequenced in a study of T cells in tuberculosis. Sequencing used immunoSEQ multiplex PCR; TCRdb keeps in-frame clones, though not all of them. The table has tens of thousands of clones, around 96% seen once. Source material: PBMCs. The receptors were gathered from a donor aged 10 to 29 with latent tuberculosis or without tuberculosis infection.

The V and J genes are TRBV7-2 and TRBJ2-5, with TRBD2 identical over 13 bases. J was trimmed by 1 base and V by 4 bases; bases with no gene match: 9. This CDR3 contains 18 residues. Germline V gives CDR1 SGHTA, CDR2 FQGNSA. CDR3 sequence (DNA): TGTGCCAGCAGCTCCCCGCTTGGGACTAGCGGGATCCAAGAGACCCAGTACTTC. It codes for CASSSPLGTSGIQETQYF.

The chain recombines TRBV5-1 with TRBJ2-3; 7 bases fit TRBD1. Germline trimming cut 4 bases from V and 0 bases from J; bases unmatched to any gene: 11. The CDR3 is 17 amino acids. CDR1 and CDR2 from the germline V gene are SGHRS and YFSETQ. As DNA, the CDR3 is TGCGCCAGCAGCATCGGGACAGTACGCTCTAGCACAGATACGCAGTATTTT. It translates to CASSIGTVRSSTDTQYF. Full variable domain (missing parts from reference TRBV5-1 and TRBJ2-3): KAGVTQTPRYLIKTRGQQVTLSCSPISGHRSVSWYQQTPGQGLQFLFEYFSETQRNKGNFPGRFSGRQFSNSRSEMNVSTLELGDSALYLCASSIGTVRSSTDTQYFGPGTRLTVL.

This chain connects TRBV2 to TRBJ1-4, with 8 positions matching TRBD1. Germline V CDR1 and CDR2: SNHLY, FYNNEI. V gave up 4 bases and J gave up 8 bases; unmatched junction bases: 3. This CDR3 region has 13 residues. The chain's CDR3 is CASSGTGLEKLFF. The CDR3 DNA sequence: TGTGCCAGCAGTGGGACAGGGCTCGAAAAACTGTTTTTT.

CDR3 in DNA: TGTGCCAGCACCGTGGGACTAGCGGGAGTGGGAGAGCAGTACTTC. Its protein product is CASTVGLAGVGEQYF. This chain connects TRBV4-2 to TRBJ2-7, with 14 bases matching TRBD2. The CDR3 runs 15 residues. Germline CDR1 LGHNA, CDR2 YNFKEQ. V gave up 7 bases and J gave up 7 bases; unmatched junction bases: 9.

This clone was found once. The chain is built from TRBV15 and TRBJ1-3; D is unresolved. Germline V gene data show CDR1 as LNHNV and CDR2 as YYDKDF (reference sequence). V was trimmed by 1 base and J by 0 bases, leaving 10 bases between them. CDR3 length: 16 residues. CDR3 coding DNA: TGTGCCACCAGCAGAGTTCAAGGACTCTCTGGAAACACCATATATTTT. As protein: CATSRVQGLSGNTIYF.

This chain joins TRBV27 and TRBJ2-1; D is unresolved. V lost 7 bases and J lost 5, with 9 bases in between. Germline V lookup: CDR1 MNHEY, CDR2 SMNVEV (reference sequence). The CDR3 runs 12 residues. CDR3 amino acids: CASTRGDNEQFF. CDR3 coding DNA: TGTGCCAGCACCAGAGGAGACAATGAGCAGTTCTTC.

The chain has TRBV9 and TRBJ1-1, with D tentatively TRBD1 (6 bases). Trimming shortened V by 4 bases and J by 4 bases, and 14 bases separated the two germline ends. CDR1 and CDR2 from the germline V gene are SGDLS and YYNGEE. The CDR3 length is 14 residues. The CDR3 nucleotides are TGTGCCAGCAGCCCCCTACAGGGCCGCACTGAAGCTTTCTTT. Encoded protein: CASSPLQGRTEAFF.

This chain links TRBV20-1 with TRBJ2-3; D unclear. Trimming removed 3 bases from V and 4 bases from J, with 5 bases in between. Germline lookup yields CDR1 DFQATT and CDR2 SNEGSKA (reference sequence). This CDR3 is 11 amino acids long. In DNA, the CDR3 is TGCAGTGCTAGCTTGTCAGATACGCAGTATTTT. It codes for CSASLSDTQYF.

The chain has TRBV27 and TRBJ2-5; 11 nucleotides match TRBD1. The CDR3 length is 18 residues. V shed 2 bases and J 2 bases; nucleotides not matched to a gene: 10. Germline loops: CDR1 MNHEY, CDR2 SMNVEV (reference sequence). The CDR3 bases are TGTGCCAGCAGTTTAGAGGGTTTGGGGACAGGGGGACAAGAGACCCAGTACTTC. It yields the protein CASSLEGLGTGGQETQYF.

The chain couples TRBV7-2 to TRBJ2-5; no definite D call. The J call is in doubt because the DNA end fits TRBJ2-7 better. The CDR3 is 12 residues long. Germline V gene data show CDR1 as SGHTA and CDR2 as FQGNSA. The CDR3 bases are TGTGCCAGCAGCCACGACACGATCGAGCAGTACTTC. Its translation: CASSHDTIEQYF.

The V gene is TRBV28, the J gene TRBJ1-5; TRBD1 aligns across 9 bases. The CDR3 contains 15 residues. The germline V gene encodes CDR1 MDHEN and CDR2 SYDVKM. V lost 6 bases to trimming and J lost 4 bases; unmatched junction nucleotides: 7. CDR3: CASRTWDRANQPQHF. In DNA form, the CDR3 reads TGTGCCAGCAGGACCTGGGACAGGGCGAATCAGCCCCAGCATTTT. Drawing the rest from reference TRBV28 and TRBJ1-5, the complete variable domain is DVKVTQSSRYLVKRTGEKVFLECVQDMDHENMFWYRQDPGLGLRLIYFSYDVKMKEKGDIPEGYSVSREKKERFSLILESASTNQTSMYLCASRTWDRANQPQHFGDGTRLSIL.

Notes on this clone: One end of the junction is discordant with germline, which a read error may explain. The genes are TRBV30 and TRBJ1-1; D may be TRBD1 (6 bases). CDR1 and CDR2 from the germline V gene are GTSNPN and SVGIG (reference sequence). The CDR3 covers 14 residues. CDR3 nucleotide sequence: TGTACCTGGAGTAACAGGGTTATGAACACTGAAGCTTTCTTT. Its protein product is CTWSNRVMNTEAFF.

The rearrangement uses TRBV4-2 and TRBJ2-4; D may be TRBD2 (6 bases). Germline V CDR1 and CDR2: LGHNA, YNFKEQ. The CDR3 runs 17 residues. V was cut by 0 bases and J by 6 bases, with 18 bases left in between. In DNA form, the CDR3 reads TGTGCCAGCAGCCAAGAAGCAGTAGGAGGGGCGGTAAACATTCAGTACTTC. It codes for CASSQEAVGGAVNIQYF.

The chain has TRBV19 and TRBJ2-2; TRBD2 is a possible D gene (6 bases). The germline V gene encodes CDR1 LNHDA and CDR2 SQIVND (reference sequence). CDR3 size: 14 residues. Trimming removed 1 base at V and 5 bases at J, with 8 bases between. CDR3 amino acids: CASSIAGETGELFF. The CDR3 region has the DNA TGTGCCAGTAGTATAGCGGGAGAGACCGGGGAGCTGTTTTTT.

This chain joins TRBV11-3 and TRBJ2-2, with a possible D match to TRBD2 (5 bases). The length of the CDR3 is 15 residues. Looked up from germline, CDR1 is SGHNT and CDR2 is YENEEA. V was clipped by 4 bases and J by 6 bases, with 15 bases between them. In nucleotides, the CDR3 is TGTGCCAGCAGCTCAGGAGGCCCCGGGGCCGGGGAGCTGTTTTTT. Translated, it gives CASSSGGPGAGELFF.

The rearrangement joins TRBV27 to TRBJ2-7; possible D gene TRBD2, 6 bases. CDR1 is MNHEY, CDR2 SMNVEV, per germline (reference sequence). This CDR3 has 15 amino acids. V was shortened by 4 bases and J by 0 bases, with 13 bases between the two germline ends. The CDR3: CASSYGRGGSYEQYF. DNA for the CDR3: TGTGCCAGCAGTTACGGGCGGGGAGGCTCCTACGAGCAGTACTTC.

This sequence joins TRBV19 and TRBJ2-1, with 12 bases fitting TRBD2. Germline assignment: CDR1 LNHDA and CDR2 SQIVND (reference sequence). V gave up 5 bases and J gave up 13 bases; unmatched junction bases: 9. The CDR3 length is 14 residues. Here the CDR3 reads CASSPGLAGLGQFF. The CDR3 nucleotides read TGTGCCAGTAGTCCGGGACTAGCGGGTCTAGGACAGTTCTTC.

The rearrangement links TRBV19 to TRBJ2-5; D may be TRBD1 (5 bases). Germline V gene lookup returns CDR1 LNHDA and CDR2 SQIVND (reference sequence). Trimming took off 5 bases at V and 4 bases at J, with 20 bases between the two ends. The CDR3 length is 16 residues. The CDR3 sequence is CASSPYGPGKGETQYF. In DNA, the CDR3 is TGTGCCAGTAGTCCGTACGGGCCAGGGAAGGGAGAGACCCAGTACTTC.

The chain uses TRBV11-2 and TRBJ2-7; tentative D call: TRBD1 (5 bases). The CDR3 has 13 amino acids. V lost 2 bases to trimming and J lost 4 bases, with 9 bases between them. From germline, CDR1 is SGHAT and CDR2 FQNNGV. Here the CDR3 reads CASSLRGSYEQYF. For the CDR3, the DNA is TGTGCCAGCAGCTTAAGGGGTTCGTACGAGCAGTACTTC.

V and J are TRBV9 and TRBJ2-7, with a possible D match to TRBD2 (6 bases). The CDR3 runs 13 residues. CDR1 SGDLS and CDR2 YYNGEE come from the germline V gene. The V end was cut by 0 bases, the J end by 7 bases, with 11 bases between. The CDR3 region has the DNA TGTGCCAGCAGCGTAGGTTCGGCGGGAGAGCAGTACTTC. Protein product: CASSVGSAGEQYF.